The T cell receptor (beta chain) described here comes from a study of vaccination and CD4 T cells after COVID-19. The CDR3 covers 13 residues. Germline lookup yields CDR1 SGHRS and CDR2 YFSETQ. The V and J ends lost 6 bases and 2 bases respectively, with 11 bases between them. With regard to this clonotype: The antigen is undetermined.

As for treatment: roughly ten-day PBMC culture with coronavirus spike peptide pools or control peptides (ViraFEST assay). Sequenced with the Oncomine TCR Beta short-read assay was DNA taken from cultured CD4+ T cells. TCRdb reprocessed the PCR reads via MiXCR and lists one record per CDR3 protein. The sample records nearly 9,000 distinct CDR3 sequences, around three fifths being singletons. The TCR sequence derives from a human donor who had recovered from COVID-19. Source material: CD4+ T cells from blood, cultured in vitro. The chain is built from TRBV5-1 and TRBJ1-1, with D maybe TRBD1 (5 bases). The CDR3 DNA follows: TGCGCCAGCAAATCAACAGGAAACACTGAAGCTTTCTTT. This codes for CASKSTGNTEAFF. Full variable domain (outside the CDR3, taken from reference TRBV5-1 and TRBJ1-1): KAGVTQTPRYLIKTRGQQVTLSCSPISGHRSVSWYQQTPGQGLQFLFEYFSETQRNKGNFPGRFSGRQFSNSRSEMNVSTLELGDSALYLCASKSTGNTEAFFGQGTRLTVV.